The rows below give T cell receptor beta chains drawn from one sample of a study of cytomegalovirus exposure and HLA in healthy donors. Generated by immunoSEQ multiplex PCR, the TCRdb table keeps only in-frame clones and is missing some. The top ten hold 3.9% of the sample, which has roughly 86,000 clones, around 69% seen once. The sample was PBMCs. The receptors shown here come from a man aged 25-40 years in good health and CMV-seronegative. CDR3s include the opening cysteine and the closing phenylalanine or tryptophan. A D gene is named only where the DNA matches it firmly. Not all rows give a size; the values are once, few, many and, for expanded clones, a class.

v_call: TRBV5-1; j_call: TRBJ2-7; d_call: TRBD2; clone_size: NA; cdr3_nt: TGCGCCAGCAGCTTGGGGACTAGCGGGCTACCGAGATCCTACGAGCAGTACTTC; cdr3_aa: CASSLGTSGLPRSYEQYF
v_call: TRBV4-1; j_call: TRBJ2-5; d_call: TRBD1; clone_size: NA; cdr3_nt: TGCGCCAGCAGCCAACAACAGGGGTCGGAGACCCAGTACTTC; cdr3_aa: CASSQQQGSETQYF
v_call: TRBV28; j_call: TRBJ2-6; d_call: NA; clone_size: NA; cdr3_nt: TGTGCCAGCAGGGGAGGGGGGGCTGGGGCCAACGTCCTGACTTTC; cdr3_aa: CASRGGGAGANVLTF
v_call: TRBV2; j_call: TRBJ2-7; d_call: TRBD2; clone_size: NA; cdr3_nt: TGTGCCAGCATACGCGGGAGCGGTTACGAGCAGTACTTC; cdr3_aa: CASIRGSGYEQYF
v_call: TRBV9; j_call: TRBJ2-3; d_call: TRBD2; clone_size: NA; cdr3_nt: TGTGCCAGCAGCGTAAGCTCAGCGGGGAGCACAGATACGCAGTATTTT; cdr3_aa: CASSVSSAGSTDTQYF
v_call: TRBV28; j_call: TRBJ2-3; d_call: NA; clone_size: once; cdr3_nt: TGTGCCAGCAGTTCCCAACTGGGAGACACAGATACGCAGTATTTT; cdr3_aa: CASSSQLGDTDTQYF
v_call: TRBV14; j_call: TRBJ2-6; d_call: NA; clone_size: NA; cdr3_nt: TGTGCCAGCAGCCAAGGGGAGCGCTCTGGGGCCAACGTCCTGACTTTC; cdr3_aa: CASSQGERSGANVLTF
v_call: TRBV5-8; j_call: TRBJ2-5; d_call: NA; clone_size: few; cdr3_nt: TGTGCCAGCAGCTTCACAATGTGGGACAAGCAAGAGACCCAGTACTTC; cdr3_aa: CASSFTMWDKQETQYF
v_call: TRBV7-3; j_call: TRBJ2-1; d_call: NA; clone_size: once; cdr3_nt: TGTGCCAGCAGCTTAACGGAGTATGAGCAGTTCTTC; cdr3_aa: CASSLTEYEQFF
v_call: TRBV7-9; j_call: TRBJ2-1; d_call: NA; clone_size: few; cdr3_nt: TGTGCCAGCAGCCCTAAGCGGGTCTCCTACAATGAGCAGTTCTTC; cdr3_aa: CASSPKRVSYNEQFF
v_call: TRBV9; j_call: TRBJ1-1; d_call: TRBD1; clone_size: NA; cdr3_nt: TGTGCCAGCAGCGGGAAACTTCCGGGACAGGTCGGGTTTGAAGCTTTCTTT; cdr3_aa: CASSGKLPGQVGFEAFF
v_call: TRBV6-5; j_call: TRBJ2-3; d_call: NA; clone_size: few; cdr3_nt: TGTGCCAGCTTTAGGGGGGATACGCAGTATTTT; cdr3_aa: CASFRGDTQYF
v_call: TRBV7-9; j_call: TRBJ1-1; d_call: NA; clone_size: NA; cdr3_nt: TGTGCCAGCAGCCAAGCGGGGGGTCTGACTGAAGCTTTCTTT; cdr3_aa: CASSQAGGLTEAFF
v_call: TRBV6-4; j_call: TRBJ2-3; d_call: TRBD2; clone_size: NA; cdr3_nt: TGTGCCAGCAGTGACTCTGCTAGCGGGACAACAGATACGCAGTATTTT; cdr3_aa: CASSDSASGTTDTQYF
v_call: TRBV7-2; j_call: TRBJ1-2; d_call: TRBD1; clone_size: NA; cdr3_nt: TGTGCCAGCAGCTTAGACAGGGGTCGGTTCATCTATGGCTACACCTTC; cdr3_aa: CASSLDRGRFIYGYTF
v_call: TRBV18; j_call: TRBJ1-3; d_call: NA; clone_size: NA; cdr3_nt: TGTGCCAGCTCACCGTCGGGGATGCCCTCTGGAAACACCATATATTTT; cdr3_aa: CASSPSGMPSGNTIYF
v_call: TRBV7-2; j_call: TRBJ2-1; d_call: TRBD2; clone_size: NA; cdr3_nt: TGTGCCAGCAGCTTAGCTTTGACTAGCGGGATTGGTAATGAGCAGTTCTTC; cdr3_aa: CASSLALTSGIGNEQFF
v_call: TRBV2; j_call: TRBJ2-2; d_call: TRBD1; clone_size: NA; cdr3_nt: TGTGCCAGCAGTCCTGACAGGGGTATTAACGGGGAGCTGTTTTTT; cdr3_aa: CASSPDRGINGELFF
v_call: TRBV6-5; j_call: TRBJ1-5; d_call: NA; clone_size: NA; cdr3_nt: TGTGCCAGCAGGGACAGTAATAGCAATCAGCCCCAGCATTTT; cdr3_aa: CASRDSNSNQPQHF
v_call: TRBV9; j_call: TRBJ2-1; d_call: TRBD2; clone_size: NA; cdr3_nt: TGTGCCAGCAGCGTTCGGCGGATAGCGGGGGATAATGAGCAGTTCTTC; cdr3_aa: CASSVRRIAGDNEQFF
v_call: TRBV25-1; j_call: TRBJ2-1; d_call: TRBD2; clone_size: NA; cdr3_nt: TGTGCCAGCAGTGATGAGCGGGGGGCCTACAATGAGCAGTTCTTC; cdr3_aa: CASSDERGAYNEQFF
v_call: TRBV5-4; j_call: TRBJ2-3; d_call: TRBD2; clone_size: NA; cdr3_nt: TGTGCCAGCACCGGACTAGCGCATAGCACAGATACGCAGTATTTT; cdr3_aa: CASTGLAHSTDTQYF
v_call: TRBV19; j_call: TRBJ2-3; d_call: TRBD2; clone_size: NA; cdr3_nt: TGTGCCAGTAGTTCCCCTGGGGGGGGCACAGATACGCAGTATTTT; cdr3_aa: CASSSPGGGTDTQYF
v_call: TRBV4-2; j_call: TRBJ2-5; d_call: TRBD1; clone_size: few; cdr3_nt: TGTGCCAGCAGCCAAGATTCAGGGGGCCCAGAGACCCAGTACTTC; cdr3_aa: CASSQDSGGPETQYF
v_call: TRBV10-3; j_call: TRBJ1-6; d_call: TRBD1; clone_size: NA; cdr3_nt: TGTGCCATCAGTGAGACTCAGGGGGATAATTCACCCCTCCACTTT; cdr3_aa: CAISETQGDNSPLHF
v_call: TRBV5-1; j_call: TRBJ2-7; d_call: TRBD2; clone_size: few; cdr3_nt: TGCGCCAGCAGCTTGTGGTTAGCGGGAGGGGGGTACGAGCAGTACTTC; cdr3_aa: CASSLWLAGGGYEQYF
v_call: TRBV21-1; j_call: TRBJ2-1; d_call: NA; clone_size: NA; cdr3_nt: NA; cdr3_aa: CASSKERVAGGSKEQFF
v_call: TRBV19; j_call: TRBJ2-7; d_call: TRBD1; clone_size: NA; cdr3_nt: TGTGCCAGTAGGGGGCCAGCGGACAGGCTTAACGAGCAGTACTTC; cdr3_aa: CASRGPADRLNEQYF
v_call: TRBV7-3; j_call: TRBJ2-3; d_call: NA; clone_size: NA; cdr3_nt: TGTGCCAGCAGCCTTGGTGGAGGGGTCAACACAGATACGCAGTATTTT; cdr3_aa: CASSLGGGVNTDTQYF
v_call: TRBV7-3; j_call: TRBJ2-4; d_call: TRBD1; clone_size: NA; cdr3_nt: TGTGCCAGCAGGGCTCCGGGACAGGGGGTGACCAAAAACATTCAGTACTTC; cdr3_aa: CASRAPGQGVTKNIQYF
v_call: TRBV9; j_call: TRBJ2-1; d_call: NA; clone_size: NA; cdr3_nt: TGTGCCAGCAGCGTCGGGGAGGTGACCTCAGATGACAATGAGCAGTTCTTC; cdr3_aa: CASSVGEVTSDDNEQFF
v_call: TRBV6-5; j_call: TRBJ2-2; d_call: NA; clone_size: NA; cdr3_nt: TGTGCCAGCAGCCCAACTCACGGGGAGCTGTTTTTT; cdr3_aa: CASSPTHGELFF
v_call: TRBV6-5; j_call: TRBJ2-5; d_call: NA; clone_size: few; cdr3_nt: TGTGCCAGCAGGCCCGTATGGACAGCACAAGAGACCCAGTACTTC; cdr3_aa: CASRPVWTAQETQYF
v_call: TRBV11-3; j_call: TRBJ2-7; d_call: NA; clone_size: NA; cdr3_nt: TGTGCCAGCAGCCCCCCCGACAGGTTCTACGAGCAGTACTTC; cdr3_aa: CASSPPDRFYEQYF
v_call: TRBV29-1; j_call: TRBJ2-1; d_call: NA; clone_size: NA; cdr3_nt: TGCAGCGGCGCCTGGCGGCCGCTCTCCTACAATGAGCAGTTCTTC; cdr3_aa: CSGAWRPLSYNEQFF
v_call: TRBV6-6; j_call: TRBJ2-5; d_call: TRBD1; clone_size: NA; cdr3_nt: TGTGCCAGCACAGGACAGGTAGCGGAGACCCAGTACTTC; cdr3_aa: CASTGQVAETQYF
v_call: TRBV5-1; j_call: TRBJ1-3; d_call: TRBD1; clone_size: NA; cdr3_nt: TGCGCCAGCAGCTTAGGGACAGGAGGAAACACCATATATTTT; cdr3_aa: CASSLGTGGNTIYF
v_call: TRBV2; j_call: TRBJ2-2; d_call: NA; clone_size: NA; cdr3_nt: TGTGCCAGCAGTGCACAGGGCTTGAACACCGGGGAGCTGTTTTTT; cdr3_aa: CASSAQGLNTGELFF
v_call: TRBV25-1; j_call: TRBJ2-2; d_call: NA; clone_size: medium-sized; cdr3_nt: TGTGCCAGCAGTAAAGCGACCGACACCGGGGAGCTGTTTTTT; cdr3_aa: CASSKATDTGELFF
v_call: TRBV30; j_call: TRBJ1-3; d_call: NA; clone_size: NA; cdr3_nt: TGTGCCTGGGATCGCGGGGGCGTTGGAAACACCATATATTTT; cdr3_aa: CAWDRGGVGNTIYF
v_call: TRBV10-3; j_call: TRBJ2-3; d_call: TRBD2; clone_size: NA; cdr3_nt: TGTGCCATCACCAGGGGACTAGCGGGATTGGCAGATACGCAGTATTTT; cdr3_aa: CAITRGLAGLADTQYF